This TCR beta chain was identified during a study of blood T cell repertoires in COVID-19. In the original processing: The authors estimated nucleated cell counts from reference gene primer amplification. Libraries were prepared by immunoSEQ multiplex PCR; TCRdb keeps only in-frame clonotypes and omits some of them. The V and J calls and clone size come from that table; D and trimming were worked out from the DNA. The data contain 130,000 or so clones, 80% of them singletons. The CDR3 runs to 15 residues. Germline CDR1 SEHNR, CDR2 FQNEAQ (reference sequence). The V segment lost 4 bases and the J segment 3 bases; nucleotides outside the gene matches: 9.

This TCR was recovered from a man between 60 and 75 years old with active or convalescent COVID-19. V is TRBV7-9 and J is TRBJ2-7, with TRBD2 identical over 7 bases. Material for sequencing was peripheral blood. The CDR3 sequence: CASSSGTTEIYEQYF. The DNA of the CDR3 is TGTGCCAGCAGCTCGGGGACTACGGAGATCTACGAGCAGTACTTC.